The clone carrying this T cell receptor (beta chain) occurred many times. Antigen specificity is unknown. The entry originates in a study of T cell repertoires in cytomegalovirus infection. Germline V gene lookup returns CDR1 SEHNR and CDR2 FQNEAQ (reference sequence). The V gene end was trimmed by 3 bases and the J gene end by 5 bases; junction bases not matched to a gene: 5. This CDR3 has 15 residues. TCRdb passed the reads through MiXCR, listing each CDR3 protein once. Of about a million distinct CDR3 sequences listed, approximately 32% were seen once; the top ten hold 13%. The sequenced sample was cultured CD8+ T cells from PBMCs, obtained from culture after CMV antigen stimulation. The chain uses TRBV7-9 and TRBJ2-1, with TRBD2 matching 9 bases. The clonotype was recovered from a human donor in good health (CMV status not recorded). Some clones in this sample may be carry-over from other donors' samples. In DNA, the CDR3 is TGTGCCAGCAGCTTGGGGACTAGCCATAACAATGAGCAGTTCTTC. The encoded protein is CASSLGTSHNNEQFF.